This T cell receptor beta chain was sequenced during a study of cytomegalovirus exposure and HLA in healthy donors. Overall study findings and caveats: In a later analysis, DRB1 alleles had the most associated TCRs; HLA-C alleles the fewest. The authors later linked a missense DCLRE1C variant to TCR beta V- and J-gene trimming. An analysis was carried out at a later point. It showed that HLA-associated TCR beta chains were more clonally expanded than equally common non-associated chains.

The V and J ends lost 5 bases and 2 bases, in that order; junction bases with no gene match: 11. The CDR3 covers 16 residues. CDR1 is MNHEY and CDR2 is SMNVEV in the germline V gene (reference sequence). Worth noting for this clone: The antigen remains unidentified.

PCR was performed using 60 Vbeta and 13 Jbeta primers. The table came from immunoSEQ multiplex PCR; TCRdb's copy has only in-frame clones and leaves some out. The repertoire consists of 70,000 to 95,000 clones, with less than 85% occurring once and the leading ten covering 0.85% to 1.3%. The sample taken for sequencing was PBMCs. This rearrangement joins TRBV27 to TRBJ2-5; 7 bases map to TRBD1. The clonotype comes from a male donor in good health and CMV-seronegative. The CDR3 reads CASSNPGTAQQETQYF. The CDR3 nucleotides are TGTGCCAGCAGTAACCCCGGGACAGCGCAACAAGAGACCCAGTACTTC.